The T cell receptor (beta chain) described here comes from a study of T-cell memory formation after mild COVID-19. Study background: Each donor largely had its own TCR clusters.

Study observations and caveats: Confirmation of SARS-CoV-2 specificity was lacking for second-wave clones peaking day 37. Researchers found some responding clones in pre-infection memory, a sign that cross-reactive memory joined.

Germline V CDR1 and CDR2: SGHDT, YYEEEE. The V gene lost 0 bases and the J gene lost 6 bases, with 9 bases spanning the gap. The CDR3 contains 14 residues. 5'RACE primed at constant segments yielded TCR alpha and TCR beta cDNA libraries bearing sample barcodes and UMIs. TCRdb reanalysed the 5' RACE reads using MiXCR and keeps one entry per CDR3 protein. The sample includes 530,000 or so distinct CDR3 sequences, around 16% of them seen just once. As concerns this clonotype: The antigen remains unidentified.

The clonotype originates from an adult woman who had mild COVID-19 (a few samples of this study predate the infection). Cell type and time point are not known. The sample taken for sequencing was PBMCs or a T cell subset sorted from them (not recorded which). The chain recombines TRBV5-6 with TRBJ2-2, with D hard to call. CDR3 protein: CASSLVDVPGELFF. CDR3 DNA: TGTGCCAGCAGCTTGGTGGACGTCCCCGGGGAGCTGTTTTTT.